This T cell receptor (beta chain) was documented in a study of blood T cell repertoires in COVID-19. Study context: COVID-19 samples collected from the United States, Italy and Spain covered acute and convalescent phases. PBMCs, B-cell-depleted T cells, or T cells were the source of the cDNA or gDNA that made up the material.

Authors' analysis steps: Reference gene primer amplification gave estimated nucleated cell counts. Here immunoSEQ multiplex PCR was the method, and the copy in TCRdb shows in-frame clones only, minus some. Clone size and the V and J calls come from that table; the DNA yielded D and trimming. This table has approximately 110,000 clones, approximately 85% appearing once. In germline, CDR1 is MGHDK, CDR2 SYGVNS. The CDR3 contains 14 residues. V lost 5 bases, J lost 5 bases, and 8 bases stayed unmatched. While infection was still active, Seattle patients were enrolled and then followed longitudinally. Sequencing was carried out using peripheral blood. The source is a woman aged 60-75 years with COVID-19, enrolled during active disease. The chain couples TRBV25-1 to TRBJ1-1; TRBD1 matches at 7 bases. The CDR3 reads CASSPRGKGTEAFF. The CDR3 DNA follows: TGTGCCAGCAGTCCCAGGGGGAAGGGGACTGAAGCTTTCTTT.